These T cell receptor beta chains were read from a single sample in a study of human T cells and chemical hapten exposure. TCRdb ran MiXCR on the RACE reads and lists one entry per CDR3 protein. The profile shows around 190,000 distinct CDR3 sequences, under 25% of them singletons. Sequenced here: whole blood, sampled in connection with sensitization to the hapten diphenylcyclopropenone (DPC). Receptor source: a woman aged 50 to 60 with alopecia areata. Some clones in this sample may be carry-over from other donors' samples. Each CDR3 is given with its conserved first and last residue. D genes are given only for firm matches. Expanded clones get a size class; other rows say once, few or many, or leave the size out.

>TRBD2|TRBV28|-|TRBJ2-3
CASSSRLASQYF
TGTGCCAGCAGCTCGAGACTAGCCTCGCAGTATTTT
>-|TRBV12-3/TRBV12-4|-|TRBJ1-5
CASSFGPYYQPQHF
TGTGCCAGCAGTTTCGGGCCGTACTACCAGCCCCAGCATTTT
>TRBD2|TRBV20-1|-|TRBJ2-1
CSASGVTSGYNEQFF
TGCAGTGCTAGTGGTGTGACTAGCGGGTACAATGAGCAGTTCTTC
>TRBD2|TRBV20-1|-|TRBJ2-3
CSARLGLAGTDTQYF
TGCAGTGCTAGACTGGGACTAGCGGGCACAGATACGCAGTATTTT
>-|TRBV16|-|TRBJ1-1
CASTLIDSIEAFF
TGTGCCAGCACGCTCATAGACAGCATAGAAGCTTTCTTT
>-|TRBV7-9|few|TRBJ2-1
CVMAELVSNEQFF
TGTGTCATGGCGGAGCTGGTCTCCAATGAGCAGTTCTTC
>TRBD1|TRBV20-1|few|TRBJ1-1
CSATDRVDTEAFF
TGCAGTGCCACCGACAGGGTTGACACTGAAGCTTTCTTT
>-|TRBV6-2/TRBV6-3|-|TRBJ2-2
CASSWGVTGELFF
TGTGCCAGCAGTTGGGGGGTGACCGGGGAGCTGTTTTTT
>TRBD2|TRBV25-1|few|TRBJ2-7
CASSGRGRDPGRYEQYF
TGTGCCAGCAGTGGTAGGGGACGGGACCCCGGGAGGTACGAGCAGTACTTC
>-|TRBV29-1|-|TRBJ2-1
CSVAGTYNEQFF
TGCAGCGTCGCCGGGACTTACAATGAGCAGTTCTTC
>-|TRBV2|-|TRBJ2-2
CASSEVAVSSGELFF
TGTGCCAGCAGTGAAGTAGCGGTATCGTCCGGGGAGCTGTTTTTT
>TRBD2|TRBV20-1|few|TRBJ2-2
CSASPSGANTGELFF
TGCAGTGCTAGCCCTAGCGGGGCGAACACCGGGGAGCTGTTTTTT
>-|TRBV2|-|TRBJ2-3
CAIASVGTDTQYF
TGTGCCATAGCTAGCGTTGGCACAGATACGCAGTATTTT
>TRBD1|TRBV5-1|few|TRBJ1-1
CASRDLLDRGHTEAFF
TGCGCCAGCAGGGACCTCTTGGACAGGGGGCACACTGAAGCTTTCTTT
>TRBD2|TRBV12-3/TRBV12-4|-|TRBJ2-1
CASSLASGRAGQFF
TGTGCCAGCAGTTTGGCTAGCGGGAGGGCCGGGCAGTTCTTC
>-|TRBV29-1|few|TRBJ2-1
CSAYWGTKDEQFF
TGCAGCGCCTACTGGGGCACTAAGGATGAGCAGTTCTTC
>-|TRBV19|few|TRBJ2-5
CASGVPKETQYF
TGTGCCTCAGGGGTCCCCAAAGAGACCCAGTACTTC
>-|TRBV18|-|TRBJ1-2
CASSPKTGNNYGYTF
TGTGCCAGCTCACCTAAAACAGGGAACAACTATGGCTACACCTTC
>-|TRBV7-2|-|TRBJ1-2
CASSVRSDGYTF
TGTGCCAGCAGCGTACGGTCCGATGGCTACACCTTC
>TRBD1|TRBV25-1|few|TRBJ1-2
CASSEVLRDRGFEGYTF
TGTGCCAGCAGTGAGGTCCTCCGGGACAGGGGATTCGAAGGCTACACCTTC
>-|TRBV9|-|TRBJ2-7
CASSGGGSLSTYEQYF
TGTGCCAGCAGCGGAGGCGGGTCTTTATCAACCTACGAGCAGTACTTC
>TRBD1|TRBV5-1|-|TRBJ2-7
CASSPRQGSAYEQYF
TGCGCCAGCAGCCCGCGACAGGGGTCGGCCTACGAGCAGTACTTC
>TRBD1|TRBV18|few|TRBJ1-2
CASSPVTGINDYTF
TGTGCCAGCTCACCTGTGACAGGGATCAACGACTACACCTTC
>-|TRBV20-1|-|TRBJ1-2
CSDNEQGTNYGYTF
TGCAGTGACAACGAACAGGGAACTAACTATGGCTACACCTTC
>TRBD1|TRBV10-3|-|TRBJ2-3
CAISMKGASDTQYF
TGTGCCATCAGCATGAAGGGGGCCTCAGATACGCAGTATTTT
>-|TRBV20-1|few|TRBJ1-1
CSARARPGNTEAFF
TGCAGTGCTAGAGCCCGACCGGGGAACACTGAAGCTTTCTTT
>TRBD1|TRBV6-2/TRBV6-3|-|TRBJ1-2
CASSYSTGSTVYGYTF
TGTGCCAGCAGTTACTCGACAGGGAGTACTGTCTATGGCTACACCTTC
>TRBD1|TRBV29-1|many|TRBJ2-3
CSVEMTGADTQYF
TGCAGCGTTGAGATGACAGGGGCAGATACGCAGTATTTT
>TRBD1|TRBV20-1|-|TRBJ1-1
CSAREGGQGIIEAFF
TGCAGTGCTAGAGAAGGGGGACAGGGGATCATTGAAGCTTTCTTT
>-|TRBV12-3/TRBV12-4|few|TRBJ1-1
CASSLSGGDGNTEAFF
TGTGCCAGCAGTTTATCGGGAGGGGACGGGAACACTGAAGCTTTCTTT
>-|TRBV5-1|-|TRBJ2-7
CASSGGPPSRHEQYF
TGCGCCAGCAGCGGCGGGCCACCATCACGTCACGAGCAGTACTTC
>-|TRBV29-1|few|TRBJ1-2
CSVEGGGNGYTF
TGCAGCGTTGAGGGAGGGGGTAATGGCTACACCTTC
>TRBD1|TRBV11-2|-|TRBJ2-7
CASSSQGQSEQYF
TGTGCCAGCAGCTCACAGGGGCAAAGCGAGCAGTACTTC
>-|TRBV5-5|few|TRBJ2-1
CASSLPGATIYNEQFF
TGTGCCAGCAGCTTGCCAGGGGCTACTATCTACAATGAGCAGTTCTTC
>TRBD1|TRBV30|-|TRBJ2-5
CAWSRRGRGETQYF
TGTGCCTGGAGTAGAAGGGGGCGCGGGGAGACCCAGTACTTC
>TRBD1|TRBV20-1|-|TRBJ2-1
CSATWGQGAGNEQFF
TGCAGTGCTACCTGGGGACAGGGGGCGGGCAATGAGCAGTTCTTC
>-|TRBV12-3/TRBV12-4|-|TRBJ1-5
CASSDRTGSNQPQHF
TGTGCCAGCAGTGACAGGACGGGAAGCAATCAGCCCCAGCATTTT
>TRBD1|TRBV29-1|-|TRBJ1-3
CSVITGAGNTIYF
TGCAGCGTCATCACAGGGGCCGGAAACACCATATATTTT
>TRBD2|TRBV5-1|few|TRBJ2-5
CASSYLLAGGGETQYF
TGCGCCAGCAGCTACTTACTAGCGGGAGGGGGAGAGACCCAGTACTTC